The 14 T cell receptor beta chains reported below all come from one sample, sequenced in a study of blood T cell repertoires in COVID-19. Assay used: immunoSEQ multiplex PCR; TCRdb lists only in-frame clones, some missing. Here the sample spans fewer than 250,000 clones, 84% being singletons. Sequencing was done on a sample of PBMCs or T cells enriched from blood (not recorded which). These TCRs come from a woman aged 25 to 39 who had been exposed to COVID-19.

This chain links TRBV25-1 with TRBJ2-5, with 7 bases matching TRBD2. Germline CDR1 MGHDK, CDR2 SYGVNS. CDR3 length: 13 amino acids. The V gene end was trimmed by 6 bases and the J gene end by 5 bases; junction bases not matched to a gene: 6. CDR3 loop: CASSAAGKETQYF. The CDR3 region has the DNA TGTGCCAGCAGCGCAGCGGGGAAGGAGACCCAGTACTTC.

The gene calls are TRBV5-4 and TRBJ2-7; 12 nucleotides align to TRBD2. Per germline, CDR1 SGHNT and CDR2 YYREEE (reference sequence). The J segment lost 2 bases and the V segment lost 4 bases, leaving 4 bases of the junction unmatched. This CDR3 is 15 amino acids long. In nucleotides, the CDR3 is TGTGCCAGCAGCGCTAGCGGGGGGGGAACCTACGAGCAGTACTTC. Translated: CASSASGGGTYEQYF.

The chain links TRBV5-6 to TRBJ1-1, with D hard to call. Per germline, CDR1 SGHDT and CDR2 YYEEEE. The CDR3 runs 13 residues. V was cut by 0 bases and J by 4 bases, with 7 bases left in between. In DNA, the CDR3 is TGTGCCAGCAGCTTGGGAGGAACCACTGAAGCTTTCTTT. This codes for CASSLGGTTEAFF.

The rearrangement links TRBV11-2 to TRBJ1-6; D possibly corresponds to TRBD1 (6 bases). Germline-derived CDR1 and CDR2 are SGHAT and FQNNGV. V lost 1 base to trimming and J lost 7 bases, with 11 bases between them. CDR3 size: 15 residues. The CDR3 spells CASSLAGGTNSPLHF. CDR3 nucleotides: TGTGCCAGCAGCTTAGCGGGGGGCACGAATTCACCCCTCCACTTT.

The V and J genes are TRBV4-1 and TRBJ1-5; weak D call: TRBD1 (5 bases). This CDR3 comprises 15 residues. Trimming shortened V by 4 bases and J by 4 bases, and 14 bases separated the two germline ends. The germline gives CDR1 MGHRA, CDR2 YSYEKL. The chain's CDR3 is CASSLSGGANQPQHF. In DNA, the CDR3 is TGCGCCAGCAGCCTCAGCGGAGGGGCTAATCAGCCCCAGCATTTT.

The chain has TRBV13 and TRBJ2-7, with TRBD1 matching over 7 bases. The V gene's germline CDR1 is PRHDT and CDR2 FYEKMQ (reference sequence). The CDR3 is made up of 15 amino acids. The V segment lost 6 bases and the J segment 7 bases; nucleotides outside the gene matches: 15. This CDR3 is CASSPDRAAKEEQYF. The CDR3 DNA sequence: TGTGCCAGCAGTCCCGACAGGGCGGCAAAAGAGGAGCAGTACTTC. Full variable domain (missing parts from reference TRBV13 and TRBJ2-7): AAGVIQSPRHLIKEKRETATLKCYPIPRHDTVYWYQQGPGQDPQFLISFYEKMQSDKGSIPDRFSAQQFSDYHSELNMSSLELGDSALYFCASSPDRAAKEEQYFGPGTRLTVT.

The chain recombines TRBV29-1 with TRBJ2-6; a weak D match, TRBD1 (6 bases). The length of the CDR3 is 16 residues. Germline-derived CDR1 and CDR2 are SQVTM and ANQGSEA. Between the trimmed V and J ends, which lost 6 bases and 0 bases, there was a span of 15 bases. The CDR3 region has the DNA TGCAGCGTCCGAGGGACACCCAGCTCTGGGGCCAACGTCCTGACTTTC. It yields the protein CSVRGTPSSGANVLTF. The full variable domain, rest sourced from reference TRBV29-1 and TRBJ2-6, is SAVISQKPSRDICQRGTSLTIQCQVDSQVTMMFWYRQQPGQSLTLIATANQGSEATYESGFVIDKFPISRPNLTFSTLTVSNMSPEDSSIYLCSVRGTPSSGANVLTFGAGSRLTVL.

The CDR3 sequence is CASSPFADGGYTF. CDR3 coding DNA: TGCGCCAGCAGCCCGTTCGCGGATGGTGGCTACACCTTC. The V gene is TRBV5-1, the J gene TRBJ1-2; D not resolved. Trimming stripped 4 bases from V and 7 bases from J, with 14 bases between. From germline, CDR1 is SGHRS and CDR2 YFSETQ. The CDR3 is 13 residues long.

The chain is built from TRBV7-9 and TRBJ2-3; no clear D gene. V was cut by 2 bases and J by 4 bases, with 13 bases left in between. Germline V gene sequence: CDR1 SEHNR, CDR2 FQNEAQ (reference sequence). The length of the CDR3 is 15 residues. CDR3 nucleotide sequence: TGTGCCAGCAGCTTAACCTATAAATCTTCAGATACGCAGTATTTT. It translates to CASSLTYKSSDTQYF.

The chain uses TRBV5-1 and TRBJ2-1, with 12 bases that match TRBD2. CDR1 is SGHRS, CDR2 YFSETQ, per germline. The CDR3 sequence is 15 residues long. J gave up 6 bases and V 0 bases, and 1 base lay outside the gene matches. The CDR3 DNA reads TGCGCCAGCAGCTTGGGACTAGCGGGGGCCAATGAGCAGTTCTTC. It translates to CASSLGLAGANEQFF. Complete variable domain (other parts from reference TRBV5-1 and TRBJ2-1): KAGVTQTPRYLIKTRGQQVTLSCSPISGHRSVSWYQQTPGQGLQFLFEYFSETQRNKGNFPGRFSGRQFSNSRSEMNVSTLELGDSALYLCASSLGLAGANEQFFGPGTRLTVL.

V gene TRBV5-1 combines with J gene TRBJ1-6; 7 positions agree with TRBD1. The germline V gene has CDR1 SGHRS and CDR2 YFSETQ. Unmatched junction bases numbered 2, after V lost 0 bases and J lost 5 bases. This CDR3 is 15 amino acids long. Here the CDR3 reads CASSLGQGNNSPLHF. For the CDR3, the DNA is TGCGCCAGCAGCTTGGGACAGGGCAATAATTCACCCCTCCACTTT.

This clone was picked up many times. V is TRBV30 and J is TRBJ1-6; 7 bases are a match to TRBD1. The CDR3 is 12 amino acids. Germline CDR1 GTSNPN, CDR2 SVGIG (reference sequence). The junction had 7 bases not matched to a gene; V was cut back by 8 bases and J by 9 bases. This chain's CDR3 is CATGTASSPLHF. The CDR3, as DNA: TGTGCCACCGGGACAGCCTCTTCACCCCTCCACTTT. The full variable domain, completed using reference TRBV30 and TRBJ1-6, is SQTIHQWPATLVQPVGSPLSLECTVEGTSNPNLYWYRQAAGRGLQLLFYSVGIGQISSEVPQNLSASRPQDRQFILSSKKLLLSDSGFYLCATGTASSPLHFGNGTRLTVT.

The gene calls are TRBV7-2 and TRBJ2-5; D is undetermined. Trimming removed 5 bases from V and 1 base from J, with 14 bases in between. From germline, CDR1 is SGHTA and CDR2 FQGNSA. This CDR3 region has 15 residues. In DNA, the CDR3 is TGTGCCAGCAGCCCTCTCGGCAGGTCCCAAGAGACCCAGTACTTC. Translating gives CASSPLGRSQETQYF.

The chain is built from TRBV6-5 and TRBJ2-3; TRBD2 agrees at 7 bases. Looked up from germline, CDR1 is MNHEY and CDR2 is SVGAGI. The V and J ends lost 2 bases and 1 base, in that order; junction bases with no gene match: 3. This CDR3 has 15 amino acids. Here the CDR3 DNA reads TGTGCCAGCAGTTACCTGGCGGGGGGCACAGATACGCAGTATTTT. Protein sequence: CASSYLAGGTDTQYF.